The sample holds one count of the clone carrying this TCR beta chain. As yet, its antigen is unknown. The entry originates in a study of Ad26.COV2.S vaccination and SARS-CoV-2 variants. About the research overall: This donor came from the COV1001 trial of Ad26.COV2.S. Each vaccinee took Ad26.COV2.S intramuscularly, once or twice 56 days apart.

Treatment of the sample: around 19 received Ad26.COV2.S at low or high dose, single or two shots; roughly 5 received placebo; per-sample allocation not given. Sampling was performed 63 days after the first vaccine or placebo injection. Sequencing was performed with immunoSEQ multiplex PCR; in TCRdb, only in-frame clones are kept and a portion is missing. The sample has around 450,000 clones, 89% seen once. Points from the study as a whole: Post-vaccination breadth of spike-specific CD8+ and CD4+ T cell responses was reportedly substantial.

The sequence was collected from a person between 18 and 60 years old who received the Ad26.COV2.S COVID-19 vaccine or a placebo. Sequencing was performed on peripheral blood, taken in a trial of Ad26.COV2.S vaccine versus placebo.

As DNA, the CDR3 is TGTGCCAGCAGCCGTCCCAGGGTGCCGAACTATGGCTACACCTTC. It translates to CASSRPRVPNYGYTF. The chain has TRBV6-2 or TRBV6-3 and TRBJ1-2; D perhaps matches TRBD1 (5 bases). From germline, CDR1 is MNHEY and CDR2 SVGEGT. The V gene lost 6 bases and the J gene lost 2 bases, with 16 bases spanning the gap. The CDR3 consists of 15 residues.